This TCR beta chain emerged from a study of CD8+CD57+ T cells in acquired aplastic anemia. Researchers used genomic DNA as the template to profile TCR beta VDJ and CDR3. TCRdb fed the reads into MiXCR, producing one record per CDR3 protein. The sample carries around 200,000 distinct CDR3 sequences, approximately 60% recorded once. There are many counts of this clonotype. The length of the CDR3 is 14 residues. Germline V gene lookup returns CDR1 SGHRS and CDR2 YFSETQ. The V gene lost 0 bases and the J gene lost 8 bases, with 14 bases spanning the gap. CD8+CD57+ cell expansion had been shown by flow cytometry in patients chosen for sequencing.

This TCR was sampled from a human donor with aplastic anemia. The sequencing sample was made of sorted CD4+, CD8+, or CD8+CD57+ T cells (not recorded which) from PBMCs. V is TRBV5-1 and J is TRBJ1-1; D is possibly TRBD1 (5 bases). Written as DNA, the CDR3 is TGCGCCAGCAGCTTGGCGGGCAGGGACTACGAAGCTTTCTTT. It specifies CASSLAGRDYEAFF.